This T cell receptor (beta chain) was found in a study of blood T cells in healthy people across ages. Sample-barcoded 5' priming and a J-beta primer mix drove a second PCR of roughly 7 to 11 cycles. TCRdb re-called the 5' RACE reads through MiXCR, storing one row per CDR3 protein. This repertoire shows about 1,800,000 distinct CDR3 sequences, 28% found once; its top ten account for around 7.7%. Germline V CDR1 and CDR2: KGHSH, LQKENI. The CDR3 totals 14 residues. The V and J ends lost 6 bases and 8 bases respectively, with 14 bases between them. The sequenced sample consisted of blood. V and J are TRBV18 and TRBJ1-6, with a possible D match to TRBD1 (6 bases). This TCR was sampled from a woman between 25 and 40 years old in good health. CDR3 in DNA: TGTGCCAGCTCGAGGACGGGGGGCGATTCACCCCTCCACTTT. Protein product: CASSRTGGDSPLHF. Complete variable domain (other parts from reference TRBV18 and TRBJ1-6): NAGVMQNPRHLVRRRGQEARLRCSPMKGHSHVYWYRQLPEEGLKFMVYLQKENIIDESGMPKERFSAEFPKEGPSILRIQQVVRGDSAAYFCASSRTGGDSPLHFGNGTRLTVT.